The 7 T cell receptor beta chains presented below share a single source sample, sequenced in a study of T cell responses to AZD1222 COVID-19 vaccine. Profiling relied on immunoSEQ multiplex PCR, and the TCRdb table lists in-frame clones only, not all of them. The sample has roughly 140,000 clones; around 89% are singletons. The material sequenced was peripheral blood, taken on day 0 of MenACWY control vaccination. These receptors originate from an adult in good health.

The V and J genes are TRBV4-3 and TRBJ2-5, with TRBD2 matching over 11 bases. The CDR3 extends over 17 amino acids. The V gene's germline CDR1 is LGHNA and CDR2 YSLEER. V dropped 0 bases and J dropped 6; count of bases not matched to a gene: 9. The CDR3 protein is CASSQDWVAGGPKTQYF. CDR3 in DNA: TGCGCCAGCAGCCAAGATTGGGTAGCGGGAGGGCCAAAGACCCAGTACTTC.

This clone showed up just once. This rearrangement joins TRBV28 to TRBJ2-7, with no clear D. Germline lookup yields CDR1 MDHEN and CDR2 SYDVKM. The CDR3 is 16 residues long. V gave up 4 bases and J gave up 0 bases, with 16 bases separating them. The CDR3 coding sequence is TGTGCCAGCAGTTCCGCCTCGGGTGAAAGCTCCTACGAGCAGTACTTC. This encodes CASSSASGESSYEQYF.

CDR3 DNA: TGCGCCAGCAGCGGAGTAGCGGGAGTTACCTCCTACGAGCAGTACTTC. Protein sequence: CASSGVAGVTSYEQYF. The J gene is TRBJ2-7, the V gene TRBV5-1; TRBD2 matches 9 bases. CDR1 is SGHRS, CDR2 YFSETQ, per germline. Germline trimming cut 4 bases from V and 0 bases from J; bases unmatched to any gene: 8. The CDR3 runs to 16 residues.

The chain couples TRBV19 to TRBJ2-3; 10 nucleotides line up with TRBD2. This CDR3 region has 15 residues. After removal of 6 bases from V and 5 bases from J, the junction contained 8 bases not matched to a gene. From germline, CDR1 is LNHDA and CDR2 SQIVND (reference sequence). This CDR3 reads CASRVSGRAKDTQYF. DNA for the CDR3: TGTGCCAGTAGGGTCAGCGGGAGGGCCAAAGATACGCAGTATTTT.

The V call is TRBV28, the J call TRBJ2-4, with 8 nucleotides matching TRBD2. The ends lost 8 bases at V and 1 base at J; junction bases unmatched: 1. Germline V gene lookup returns CDR1 MDHEN and CDR2 SYDVKM. CDR3 length equals 13 residues. This chain's CDR3 is CASRGGAKNIQYF. In DNA form, the CDR3 reads TGTGCCAGCCGGGGGGGGGCCAAAAACATTCAGTACTTC. Using reference TRBV28 and TRBJ2-4 for the parts outside the CDR3, the full variable domain is DVKVTQSSRYLVKRTGEKVFLECVQDMDHENMFWYRQDPGLGLRLIYFSYDVKMKEKGDIPEGYSVSREKKERFSLILESASTNQTSMYLCASRGGAKNIQYFGAGTRLSVL.

The count of this clone is one. This sequence joins TRBV7-6 and TRBJ1-1, with no clear D. Looked up from germline, CDR1 is SGHVS and CDR2 is FNYEAQ. V was clipped by 4 bases and J by 2 bases, with 20 bases between them. The CDR3 has 17 amino acids. The CDR3 DNA reads as TGTGCCAGCAGCTATTCCCTCGCCGCGGGCGGCAACACTGAAGCTTTCTTT. It encodes CASSYSLAAGGNTEAFF.

This clone has only one observation. The gene calls are TRBV27 and TRBJ1-2; 9 bases align to TRBD1. The CDR3 is 18 residues long. V lost 5 bases, J lost 6 bases, and 19 bases stayed unmatched. Germline V lookup: CDR1 MNHEY, CDR2 SMNVEV (reference sequence). The CDR3 DNA is TGTGCCAGCAGTATCCGGGACAGGGACGTTAAATTTAGGGATGGCTACACCTTC. Amino acids: CASSIRDRDVKFRDGYTF.